These T cell receptor beta chains were read from a single sample in a study of cytomegalovirus exposure and HLA in healthy donors. Repertoires were generated with immunoSEQ multiplex PCR, while TCRdb's copy carries only in-frame clones and drops some. The table records 130,000 to 150,000 clones, approximately 70% of them present only once. Material: PBMCs. The receptors stem from a human donor in good health. Both conserved end residues are part of each CDR3. The D gene is left open where the match is weak.

>TRBJ1-5|16|TRBD1|TRBV6-1
CASSGPQGASNQPQHF
>TRBJ2-5|13|-|TRBV9
CASSVEPAETQYF
>TRBJ2-5|15|-|TRBV6-1
CASSVEVGLKETQYF
>TRBJ1-6|12|-|TRBV10-1
CAIDTGPSPLHF
>TRBJ1-1|15|-|TRBV9
CASSVVEFGFTEAFF
>TRBJ1-2|14|-|TRBV14
CASSQAYGGYGYTF
>TRBJ2-5|16|TRBD2|TRBV7-7
CASSYSLGLAEETQYF
>TRBJ2-3|16|TRBD2|TRBV4-1
CASSQDSSGGADTQYF
>TRBJ2-1|14|-|TRBV29-1
CSVDRVPASNEQFF
>TRBJ2-3|15|TRBD1|TRBV27
CASSLVTGGKDTQYF
>TRBJ1-2|14|-|TRBV11-3
CASSLDHRAYGYTF
>TRBJ2-7|17|TRBD1|TRBV15
CATSRSLGTVASYEQYF
>TRBJ2-7|13|TRBD1|TRBV19
CASSTGRGREQYF
>TRBJ2-2|15|-|TRBV13
CASSLLRGNTGELFF
>TRBJ2-7|14|TRBD1|TRBV7-8
CASSRGQGVYEQYF
>TRBJ1-4|16|-|TRBV6-1
CASSDLADTTNEKLFF
>TRBJ1-2|13|-|TRBV19
CASSIGAGYGYTF
>TRBJ1-1|15|TRBD1|TRBV5-6
CASSVDRGRNTEAFF